The 28 T cell receptor beta chains below come from one sample, sequenced in a study of blood T cell repertoires in COVID-19 (TCRdb year 2020). Libraries were prepared through the immunoSEQ multiplex PCR assay. Drawn from immuneACCESS, this table holds only the in-frame rearrangements with V and J called that TCRdb kept. Clones are partly lost; checked studies trace under half to an unresolved V gene and leave the rest unexplained. The sample table records about 300,000 clones; roughly nine tenths of these occur just once. In total, the top ten clones hold 1.7% of the sample. The sample was PBMCs or T cells enriched from blood (not recorded which). These receptors came from a woman between 40 and 55 years old who had recovered from COVID-19.

The V gene is TRBV11-3, the J gene TRBJ2-7; D uncertain. The CDR3 is made up of 15 amino acids. V gave up 0 bases and J gave up 6 bases, with 15 bases separating them. Germline assignment: CDR1 SGHNT and CDR2 YENEEA. Here the CDR3 DNA reads TGTGCCAGCAGCTTAGACTCCCACAATTCCCCCGAGCAGTACTTC. Its protein product is CASSLDSHNSPEQYF.

The chain employs TRBV27 and TRBJ1-2; no reliable D call. CDR1 is MNHEY, CDR2 SMNVEV, per germline (reference sequence). CDR3 length: 14 amino acids. Trimming pared 3 bases from V and 4 bases from J, leaving 12 bases between. CDR3 nucleotides: TGTGCCAGCAGTTTGACTGCAGTAGGCTATGGCTACACCTTC. This gives the protein CASSLTAVGYGYTF.

V and J are TRBV5-4 and TRBJ1-1; TRBD1 might be the D (5 bases). Per germline, CDR1 SGHNT and CDR2 YYREEE (reference sequence). This CDR3 spans 15 amino acids. The germline V and J ends were trimmed by 1 base and 4 bases, with 14 bases remaining between them. As DNA, the CDR3 is TGTGCCAGCAGCTTGAGGACAAGCTCTGGCACTGAAGCTTTCTTT. Translation gives CASSLRTSSGTEAFF.

The table lists this clone with a count of one. The rearrangement uses TRBV30 and TRBJ1-6; TRBD1 aligns across 7 bases. Per the germline V gene, CDR1 is GTSNPN and CDR2 is SVGIG (reference sequence). The V and J ends lost 5 bases and 6 bases, in that order; junction bases with no gene match: 10. There are 15 residues in the CDR3. In nucleotides, the CDR3 is TGTGCCTGGTCCAGGGGGGCCATTGTTAATTCACCCCTCCACTTT. Encoded protein: CAWSRGAIVNSPLHF.

The genes are TRBV27 and TRBJ1-1; no definite D call. The germline V gene encodes CDR1 MNHEY and CDR2 SMNVEV (reference sequence). Trimming shortened V by 10 bases and J by 5 bases, and 26 bases separated the two germline ends. The CDR3 is 16 residues long. CDR3 amino acids: CATSKWVEVAGTEAFF. CDR3 nucleotide sequence: TGTGCCACCTCTAAGTGGGTTGAGGTAGCGGGGACTGAAGCTTTCTTT.

The V call is TRBV10-3, the J call TRBJ1-2, with D possibly being TRBD1 (6 bases). This CDR3 is 18 amino acids long. Trimming took 4 bases from V and 5 from J, leaving 26 bases between them. The V gene's germline CDR1 is ENHRY and CDR2 SYGVKD. CDR3 nucleotides: TGTGCCATCAGTGCAATTGGGCTCGGGGGGCTTAAGGAATATGGCTACACCTTC. This gives the protein CAISAIGLGGLKEYGYTF.

J is TRBJ2-2 and V is TRBV7-3; 7 bases match TRBD1. The CDR3 runs to 13 residues. V shed 5 bases and J 5 bases; nucleotides not matched to a gene: 2. Looked up from germline, CDR1 is SGHTA and CDR2 is FQGTGA. CDR3 amino acids: CASSPGGTGELFF. The CDR3, as DNA: TGTGCCAGCAGCCCAGGGGGAACCGGGGAGCTGTTTTTT.

V is TRBV3-1 (or the pseudogene TRBV3-2) and J is TRBJ2-5, with 9 bases matching TRBD2. This CDR3 contains 16 residues. The junction had 11 bases not matched to a gene; V was cut back by 4 bases and J by 5 bases. Germline CDR1 reads LGHDT; CDR2 reads YNNKEL (reference sequence). CDR3 nucleotides: TGTGCCAGCAGCCTCCGACTAGCGGCTTCCGGGGAGACCCAGTACTTC. This codes for CASSLRLAASGETQYF.

The chain joins TRBV18 to TRBJ2-7; 13 positions match TRBD2. V was pared by 4 bases and J by 2 bases, with 2 bases of the junction left unmatched. Germline V gene data show CDR1 as KGHSH and CDR2 as LQKENI. The CDR3 has 15 amino acids. As DNA, the CDR3 is TGTGCCAGCTCACTAGGGACTAGCGGGGCCTACGAGCAGTACTTC. This encodes CASSLGTSGAYEQYF. The full variable domain, its missing parts supplied by reference TRBV18 and TRBJ2-7, is NAGVMQNPRHLVRRRGQEARLRCSPMKGHSHVYWYRQLPEEGLKFMVYLQKENIIDESGMPKERFSAEFPKEGPSILRIQQVVRGDSAAYFCASSLGTSGAYEQYFGPGTRLTVT.

CDR3 bases: TGTGCCTGTTACGGGACTAGCGGGAGATTGACAGATACGCAGTATTTT. Its translation: CACYGTSGRLTDTQYF. This sequence joins TRBV30 and TRBJ2-3; 14 positions match TRBD2. From germline, CDR1 is GTSNPN and CDR2 SVGIG (reference sequence). Trimming cost V 6 bases and J 3 bases; bases outside gene matches: 8. The CDR3 is 16 amino acids.

Here the CDR3 DNA reads TGTGCCAGCAGCTTGGACTCGGGTTCCTACAATGAGCAGTTCTTC. Translated: CASSLDSGSYNEQFF. The chain combines TRBV5-4 with TRBJ2-1; D is undetermined. V was pared by 0 bases and J by 1 base, with 8 bases between. Germline-derived CDR1 and CDR2 are SGHNT and YYREEE (reference sequence). The CDR3 covers 15 residues.

The rearrangement links TRBV12-3 or TRBV12-4 to TRBJ1-1; 8 bases are a match to TRBD1. The CDR3 totals 13 residues. Germline trimming cut 7 bases from V and 4 bases from J; bases unmatched to any gene: 5. The CDR3 coding sequence is TGTGCCAGCACTCTCACAGGGGGCACTGAAGCTTTCTTT. Its translation: CASTLTGGTEAFF.

The chain joins TRBV19 to TRBJ1-2; 8 bases are a match to TRBD1. This CDR3 is 15 amino acids long. Germline V gives CDR1 LNHDA, CDR2 SQIVND (reference sequence). J was trimmed by 8 bases and V by 5 bases; bases with no gene match: 13. The CDR3 reads CASSSFRGQGRGYTF. The CDR3 DNA reads as TGTGCCAGTAGTTCTTTCCGAGGACAGGGAAGAGGCTACACCTTC.

V is TRBV9 and J is TRBJ2-3, with D maybe TRBD2 (5 bases). CDR3 length equals 15 residues. CDR1 is SGDLS and CDR2 is YYNGEE in the germline V gene. Between the trimmed V and J ends, which lost 7 bases and 2 bases, there was a span of 17 bases. The CDR3 DNA reads as TGTGCCAGCCGAAGAAGCGGAACTTTCACAGATACGCAGTATTTT. Encoded protein: CASRRSGTFTDTQYF.

J is TRBJ1-3 and V is TRBV3-1 (or the pseudogene TRBV3-2), with unresolved D. CDR1 and CDR2 from the germline V gene are LGHDT and YNNKEL (reference sequence). V was cut by 1 base and J by 1 base, with 11 bases left in between. This CDR3 region has 16 residues. For the CDR3, the DNA is TGTGCCAGCAGCCAAGGAATTAGTACGTCTGGAAACACCATATATTTT. This sequence encodes CASSQGISTSGNTIYF.

This rearrangement joins TRBV27 to TRBJ1-6; D is uncertain. The CDR3 has 16 residues. CDR1 is MNHEY and CDR2 is SMNVEV in the germline V gene (reference sequence). The V end lost 4 bases, the J end lost 1 base, and 11 bases lay between the germline ends. In DNA, the CDR3 is TGTGCCAGCAGTTCCAGGAGGAGTTCCTATAATTCACCCCTCCACTTT. Amino acid sequence: CASSSRRSSYNSPLHF.

The J gene is TRBJ1-1, the V gene TRBV5-1; D not certain. This CDR3 region has 14 residues. Trimming removed 2 bases at V and 3 bases at J, with 11 bases between. The V gene's germline CDR1 is SGHRS and CDR2 YFSETQ. The CDR3 sequence: CASSLRGRDTEAFF. As DNA, the CDR3 is TGCGCCAGCAGCTTACGAGGGCGGGACACTGAAGCTTTCTTT.

This sequence joins TRBV18 and TRBJ2-3; 7 bases are a match to TRBD2. This CDR3 spans 15 amino acids. The V gene's germline CDR1 is KGHSH and CDR2 LQKENI. V shed 3 bases, J shed 2 bases, and the junction held 5 bases outside the gene matches. CDR3 amino acids: CASSPSGLNTDTQYF. The CDR3 nucleotides are TGTGCCAGCTCACCTAGCGGGCTCAACACAGATACGCAGTATTTT.

This chain uses TRBV5-1 with TRBJ2-2; 10 bases match TRBD2. V gave up 4 bases and J gave up 7 bases; unmatched junction bases: 7. Germline V CDR1 and CDR2: SGHRS, YFSETQ. The CDR3 has 15 residues. The CDR3 DNA follows: TGCGCCAGCAGCGCCCTAGCGGGAGATAACGGGGAGCTGTTTTTT. Translating gives CASSALAGDNGELFF.

CDR3 nucleotides: TGCGCCAGCAGCTTTTCGACAGGGGGATCCTACGAGCAGTACTTC. Residues: CASSFSTGGSYEQYF. The chain links TRBV5-1 to TRBJ2-7; TRBD1 agrees at 9 bases. V lost 2 bases to trimming and J lost 1 base; unmatched junction nucleotides: 4. The CDR3 runs 15 residues. From germline, CDR1 is SGHRS and CDR2 YFSETQ. The full variable domain, its missing parts supplied by reference TRBV5-1 and TRBJ2-7, is KAGVTQTPRYLIKTRGQQVTLSCSPISGHRSVSWYQQTPGQGLQFLFEYFSETQRNKGNFPGRFSGRQFSNSRSEMNVSTLELGDSALYLCASSFSTGGSYEQYFGPGTRLTVT.

Concerning this clone: The same CDR3 also results from other DNA sequences found in this sample. The V call is TRBV18, the J call TRBJ2-5, with 8 positions matching TRBD1. This CDR3 contains 13 residues. The V gene's germline CDR1 is KGHSH and CDR2 LQKENI. With 6 bases clipped from V and 5 bases from J, the junction kept 5 bases outside the gene matches. Written as DNA, the CDR3 is TGTGCCAGCTCCTCAGGACAGGGCGAGACCCAGTACTTC. Translated, it gives CASSSGQGETQYF. The full variable domain, completed using reference TRBV18 and TRBJ2-5, is NAGVMQNPRHLVRRRGQEARLRCSPMKGHSHVYWYRQLPEEGLKFMVYLQKENIIDESGMPKERFSAEFPKEGPSILRIQQVVRGDSAAYFCASSSGQGETQYFGPGTRLLVL.

The J gene is TRBJ1-2, the V gene TRBV5-1, with TRBD1 identical over 10 bases. This CDR3 has 17 residues. With 0 bases clipped from V and 4 bases from J, the junction kept 9 bases outside the gene matches. Germline values: CDR1 SGHRS, CDR2 YFSETQ. CDR3 in amino acids: CASSLGQGALGGYGYTF. CDR3 bases: TGCGCCAGCAGCTTGGGACAGGGGGCGCTTGGTGGCTATGGCTACACCTTC.

This clone appeared a single time. This chain connects TRBV30 to TRBJ2-1; 10 bases align to TRBD1. The CDR3 sequence is 18 residues long. Germline V lookup: CDR1 GTSNPN, CDR2 SVGIG (reference sequence). V was pared by 3 bases and J by 0 bases, with 11 bases of the junction left unmatched. For the CDR3, the DNA is TGTGCCTGGAGCCCATTTCGGACAGGGGGGAGCTCCTACAATGAGCAGTTCTTC. Translated, it gives CAWSPFRTGGSSYNEQFF. Together with reference TRBV30 and TRBJ2-1, the CDR3 gives the full variable domain: SQTIHQWPATLVQPVGSPLSLECTVEGTSNPNLYWYRQAAGRGLQLLFYSVGIGQISSEVPQNLSASRPQDRQFILSSKKLLLSDSGFYLCAWSPFRTGGSSYNEQFFGPGTRLTVL.

This chain links TRBV7-2 with TRBJ2-7; 9 bases line up with TRBD1. Germline V CDR1 and CDR2: SGHTA, FQGNSA. After removal of 4 bases from V and 5 bases from J, the junction contained 9 bases not matched to a gene. The CDR3 extends over 15 amino acids. The CDR3 region is CASSSRDRASDEQYF. In DNA, the CDR3 is TGTGCCAGCAGCTCCCGGGACAGGGCTTCCGACGAGCAGTACTTC.

This clone was observed a few times. The CDR3 protein is CASSQLAPQGGYTF. The CDR3 coding sequence is TGCGCCAGCAGCCAACTAGCTCCTCAGGGGGGCTACACCTTC. V usage is TRBV4-1 and J usage is TRBJ1-2, with D possibly TRBD1 on 6 matching bases. This CDR3 is 14 amino acids long. Germline CDR1 is MGHRA and CDR2 is YSYEKL. V lost 2 bases and J lost 8, with 15 bases in between.

The chain has TRBV4-1 and TRBJ2-2, with D possibly being TRBD2 (5 bases). This CDR3 contains 14 residues. The V end was cut by 4 bases, the J end by 5 bases, with 11 bases between. Germline-derived CDR1 and CDR2 are MGHRA and YSYEKL. The CDR3 DNA reads as TGCGCCAGCAGCCCCCTCGGGGAGACCGGGGAGCTGTTTTTT. Protein: CASSPLGETGELFF.

This rearrangement joins TRBV11-2 to TRBJ1-5, with D possibly being TRBD1 (5 bases). Trimming removed 5 bases from V and 1 base from J, with 15 bases in between. Germline CDR1 SGHAT, CDR2 FQNNGV. The CDR3 is 16 amino acids. CDR3 protein: CASSPSGFGSNQPQHF. Here the CDR3 DNA reads TGTGCCAGCAGCCCATCAGGGTTTGGGAGCAATCAGCCCCAGCATTTT.

This clone appeared once. The V call is TRBV19, the J call TRBJ1-2; D possibly corresponds to TRBD1 (5 bases). V was pared by 5 bases and J by 4 bases, with 17 bases between. The CDR3 is 15 residues long. Germline-derived CDR1 and CDR2 are LNHDA and SQIVND (reference sequence). The CDR3 protein is CASSPIGQRSYGYTF. The CDR3 DNA reads TGTGCCAGTAGTCCCATTGGACAACGCTCCTATGGCTACACCTTC.